Presented here are 20 T cell receptor beta chains from one specimen sequenced in a study of Ad26.COV2.S vaccination and SARS-CoV-2 variants. Treatment specified: 15 to 20 received Ad26.COV2.S at low or high dose, single or two shots; 5 received placebo; per-sample allocation not given. Samples were taken on day 63 after the first vaccine or placebo injection. The repertoire was sequenced with immunoSEQ multiplex PCR; TCRdb's copy has only in-frame clones and lacks some. The sample lists 440,000 or so clones, about 90% occurring once. The sample in question was peripheral blood, obtained in a trial of Ad26.COV2.S vaccine versus placebo. The receptors originated from a person aged 18-60 years who received the Ad26.COV2.S COVID-19 vaccine or a placebo.

The chain couples TRBV5-4 to TRBJ1-1, with TRBD1 matching 9 bases. CDR1 and CDR2 (germline): SGHNT, YYREEE (reference sequence). The V and J ends lost 1 base and 11 bases, in that order; junction bases with no gene match: 12. This CDR3 contains 15 residues. CDR3 residues: CASSLTSQGAGEAFF. CDR3 bases: TGTGCCAGCAGCTTGACCTCACAGGGGGCCGGGGAGGCTTTCTTT.

The chain is built from TRBV6-5 and TRBJ2-7; 8 bases fit TRBD2. The CDR3 has 13 amino acids. The germline gives CDR1 MNHEY, CDR2 SVGAGI. J lost 3 bases, V lost 6 bases, and 4 bases had no gene match. The CDR3 DNA reads as TGTGCCAGCAGATTTAGCGGGAACTACGAGCAGTACTTC. It specifies CASRFSGNYEQYF.

The chain is built from TRBV19 and TRBJ2-5; 9 nucleotides align to TRBD2. The length of the CDR3 is 16 residues. V gave up 3 bases and J gave up 4 bases; unmatched junction bases: 9. Per germline, CDR1 LNHDA and CDR2 SQIVND (reference sequence). CDR3 in amino acids: CASSISTSGLSETQYF. CDR3 nucleotides: TGTGCCAGTAGTATCTCGACTAGCGGTCTATCAGAGACCCAGTACTTC.

The rearrangement uses TRBV18 and TRBJ2-7, with TRBD2 matching over 9 bases. V lost 6 bases to trimming and J lost 3 bases; unmatched junction nucleotides: 9. The CDR3 has 15 amino acids. Germline V gives CDR1 KGHSH, CDR2 LQKENI. In DNA, the CDR3 is TGTGCCAGCTCCCCCGGGGAGCGGGAGGTCTACGAGCAGTACTTC. Encoded protein: CASSPGEREVYEQYF. Variable domain in full (rest from reference TRBV18 and TRBJ2-7): NAGVMQNPRHLVRRRGQEARLRCSPMKGHSHVYWYRQLPEEGLKFMVYLQKENIIDESGMPKERFSAEFPKEGPSILRIQQVVRGDSAAYFCASSPGEREVYEQYFGPGTRLTVT.

V gene TRBV28 combines with J gene TRBJ2-7; TRBD2 aligns across 12 bases. CDR3 size: 19 residues. Looked up from germline, CDR1 is MDHEN and CDR2 is SYDVKM. The junction had 18 bases not matched to a gene; V was cut back by 4 bases and J by 5 bases. This CDR3 is CASSYPHGASGRAVNEQYF. The CDR3 DNA follows: TGTGCCAGCAGTTACCCCCACGGGGCTAGCGGGAGGGCCGTTAACGAGCAGTACTTC.

CDR3 nucleotide sequence: TGTGCCAGCAGCCAATCCGAGGCCACCTCTGAGCAGTTCTTC. Translating gives CASSQSEATSEQFF. The chain carries TRBV3-1 (or the pseudogene TRBV3-2) and TRBJ2-1; no firm D call. V lost 2 bases to trimming and J lost 9 bases, with 14 bases between them. This CDR3 contains 14 residues. Germline values: CDR1 LGHDT, CDR2 YNNKEL (reference sequence).

The chain employs TRBV19 and TRBJ2-7; no clear D gene. The germline V gene encodes CDR1 LNHDA and CDR2 SQIVND (reference sequence). V lost 3 bases to trimming and J lost 0 bases, with 15 bases between them. This CDR3 comprises 16 residues. The CDR3 DNA sequence: TGTGCCAGTAGTATCCTCCCCCTGAAAAGCTCCTACGAGCAGTACTTC. Translated, it gives CASSILPLKSSYEQYF.

The genes are TRBV27 and TRBJ2-7; TRBD1 might be the D (5 bases). Germline V gives CDR1 MNHEY, CDR2 SMNVEV (reference sequence). V lost 5 bases to trimming and J lost 4 bases, with 18 bases between them. The CDR3 has 15 amino acids. CDR3 sequence (DNA): TGTGCCAGCAGTCTGTTGACAGAGACCGCTTACGAGCAGTACTTC. Translation gives CASSLLTETAYEQYF.

The rearrangement uses TRBV29-1 and TRBJ2-3, with 8 bases identical to TRBD1. The CDR3 has 13 amino acids. Losses at the gene ends were 3 bases for V and 6 bases for J; bases not matched to a gene: 5. Germline V gene lookup returns CDR1 SQVTM and CDR2 ANQGSEA. DNA for the CDR3: TGCAGCGTTGACGGACAGGGTTCCGATACGCAGTATTTT. This gives the protein CSVDGQGSDTQYF.

The rearrangement joins TRBV3-1 (or the pseudogene TRBV3-2) to TRBJ2-7, with D perhaps TRBD1 or TRBD2 (5 bases each). Trimming took 2 bases from V and 4 from J, leaving 12 bases between them. From germline, CDR1 is LGHDT and CDR2 YNNKEL (reference sequence). This CDR3 region has 14 residues. The CDR3 DNA sequence: TGTGCCAGCAGCCAAAATCTGAGGGGTTACGAGCAGTACTTC. It specifies CASSQNLRGYEQYF.

This sequence joins TRBV27 and TRBJ1-4; no clear D gene. The CDR3 length is 16 residues. The germline V gene encodes CDR1 MNHEY and CDR2 SMNVEV (reference sequence). Trimming removed 3 bases at V and 0 bases at J, with 11 bases between. Here the CDR3 reads CASSFLPPPTNEKLFF. CDR3 bases: TGTGCCAGCAGTTTCCTGCCGCCCCCAACTAATGAAAAACTGTTTTTT.

On this clone: This same CDR3 is encoded by further DNA sequences in the sample. This chain joins TRBV9 and TRBJ2-2; D is unresolved. This CDR3 comprises 14 residues. Germline CDR1 and CDR2: SGDLS and YYNGEE. V dropped 0 bases and J dropped 1 base, with 4 bases sitting between them. The CDR3 DNA sequence: TGTGCCAGCAGCGTAGGCGGGAACACCGGGGAGCTGTTTTTT. Its translation: CASSVGGNTGELFF.

The rearrangement uses TRBV6-5 and TRBJ1-5, with D tentatively TRBD1 (5 bases). The CDR3 covers 15 residues. Germline assignment: CDR1 MNHEY and CDR2 SVGAGI. The germline V and J ends were trimmed by 7 bases and 6 bases, with 19 bases remaining between them. The CDR3 region is CASIEDGFGGQPQHF. As DNA, the CDR3 is TGTGCCAGCATCGAGGACGGATTCGGGGGTCAGCCCCAGCATTTT.

This clone has only one observation. This chain joins TRBV19 and TRBJ2-7; 13 bases agree with TRBD2. The CDR3 is made up of 16 amino acids. Losses at the gene ends were 4 bases for V and 5 bases for J; bases not matched to a gene: 8. From germline, CDR1 is LNHDA and CDR2 SQIVND (reference sequence). The chain's CDR3 is CASSTRTSGSGHEQYF. CDR3 bases: TGTGCCAGTAGTACGCGGACTAGCGGGAGTGGCCACGAGCAGTACTTC.

V usage is TRBV6-4 and J usage is TRBJ2-6; D not resolved. The CDR3 spans 14 residues. The V end was cut by 5 bases, the J end by 4 bases, with 9 bases between. Per the germline V gene, CDR1 is MRHNA and CDR2 is SNTAGT. CDR3 loop: CASSSTHGANVLTF. The CDR3 bases are TGTGCCAGCAGTTCCACTCACGGGGCCAACGTCCTGACTTTC.

V is TRBV27 and J is TRBJ1-3; tentative D call: TRBD1 (5 bases). V was pared by 6 bases and J by 4 bases, with 10 bases between. The germline V gene has CDR1 MNHEY and CDR2 SMNVEV (reference sequence). This CDR3 has 13 residues. The CDR3 protein is CASRGTGGNTIYF. CDR3 DNA: TGTGCCAGCAGGGGGACGGGAGGAAACACCATATATTTT.

CDR3 nucleotide sequence: TGTGCCAGCAGCCAAAGGGGGTCTAGCGGGTCCTCGGTCTACAATGAGCAGTTCTTC. The encoded protein is CASSQRGSSGSSVYNEQFF. The V and J genes are TRBV27 and TRBJ2-1; TRBD2 matches at 8 bases. The J segment lost 3 bases and the V segment lost 6 bases, leaving 19 bases of the junction unmatched. This CDR3 has 19 residues. Germline V gene lookup returns CDR1 MNHEY and CDR2 SMNVEV (reference sequence).

CDR3 sequence: CASPPGPQETQYF. DNA for the CDR3: TGCGCCAGCCCCCCGGGGCCCCAAGAGACCCAGTACTTC. This chain joins TRBV5-1 and TRBJ2-5; D tentatively reads TRBD1 or TRBD2 (5 bases each). CDR3 length equals 13 residues. CDR1 and CDR2 (germline): SGHRS, YFSETQ. V lost 7 bases and J lost 1, with 11 bases in between.

The V gene is TRBV9, the J gene TRBJ1-2, with 11 bases lining up with TRBD1. This CDR3 is built from 15 residues. CDR1 is SGDLS and CDR2 is YYNGEE in the germline V gene. V shed 0 bases, J shed 8 bases, and the junction held 6 bases outside the gene matches. The CDR3 sequence: CASSVEGQGAWGYTF. Here the CDR3 DNA reads TGTGCCAGCAGCGTAGAAGGACAGGGGGCTTGGGGCTACACCTTC.

This chain links TRBV4-3 with TRBJ2-7; 10 nucleotides agree with TRBD2. CDR1 is LGHNA and CDR2 is YSLEER in the germline V gene. V was clipped by 0 bases and J by 1 base; unmatched bases: 3. CDR3 length: 16 residues. The CDR3 loop is CASSQDLLAGSYEQYF. Here the CDR3 DNA reads TGCGCCAGCAGCCAAGATCTACTAGCGGGGTCCTACGAGCAGTACTTC.